This T cell receptor (beta chain) was recorded in a study of CD8 T cells in Susac syndrome (dated by TCRdb to between 2018 and 2021). Study-wide context: The study used repertoire sequencing to test whether antigen drove CD8+ T cell activation and differentiation in Susac syndrome.

Based on the germline V gene (reference sequence), the CDR1 and CDR2 sequences are DFQATT and SNEGSKA. V and J lose 3 bases and 5 bases, and a span of 10 bases separates them. From its cysteine to its phenylalanine, the CDR3 spans 12 amino acids. The retained sequence is limited to the CDR3, 36 bases, with the frame set at the first base. Peripheral blood CD8+ and CD4+ T cells from healthy donors, Susac syndrome patients and multiple sclerosis patients were profiled using high-throughput TCR beta sequencing. Healthy donors were age- and sex-matched controls. Bulk CD8+ and CD4+ T cells were purified magnetically by negative isolation, whereas CD8+ TEMRA cells were enriched by FACS. Blood was collected in EDTA tubes and processed within 24 hours, with PBMCs isolated through density gradient centrifugation. PBMCs destined for TCR sequencing were cryopreserved in liquid nitrogen and later thawed in a 37 °C water bath. A purity of at least 90% was achieved for sorted or isolated CD4+, CD8+ and CD8+ TEMRA cells.

As for this clonotype: Its antigen remains undetermined. No much larger clone is present one base from it, and per-base qualities are unavailable.

RNA was extracted with the RNeasy kit and roughly 0.45 to 1 ug was reverse transcribed using random hexamers. TCR beta CDR3 regions were amplified with the immunoSEQ multiplex PCR assay covering 54 Vbeta and 13 Jbeta segments. PCR amplification bias was corrected using a synthetic template baseline for primer optimization and computational correction. In the authors' own workflow: Reads were annotated to V, D and J genes according to IMGT and were analyzed with immunoSEQ Analyzer, with only productive sequences retained. Clonality was computed as one minus Shannon entropy normalized by log2 of the number of productive unique sequences. For each patient and control, public and private clones were evaluated within the 100 most prevalent clones. Susac-specific clones were defined as absent from healthy and MS cohorts, roughly 1,100 published viral clones and other ImmuneACCESS disease sequences. In-frame beta chains were kept once TCRdb had trimmed the public reads at Q25 with fastp and called clones with MiXCR. Rows with one shared CDR3 protein collapse into an entry with the most common genes and DNA. These V and J calls originate from TCRdb's pipeline instead of the authors' own analysis. The sample table holds around 140,000 distinct CDR3 sequences, of which around 94% were seen once. The biggest ten clones account for under 0.095% of the sample.

The study at large found these results: The number of individuals in the TCR sequencing and HLA analysis was recognized as being relatively small.

The receptor was derived from a human donor in good health. Sequenced material: CD4+ T cells from PBMCs. The chain is made from TRBV20-1 and TRBJ1-2; the best D guess is TRBD1, with 5 bases matching. The DNA sequence is given as TGCAGTGCTAGTTCGGACATATATGGCTACACCTTC. Its product reads: CSASSDIYGYTF.